A few counts support the clone carrying this T cell receptor (beta chain). Its antigen remains unidentified. Each TCR beta cDNA library carried unique molecular identifiers. TCRdb processed the PCR reads anew with MiXCR; each CDR3 protein has one entry. The sample includes hundreds of thousands of distinct CDR3 sequences, 59% of them seen just once. The V and J ends lost 7 bases and 0 bases, in that order; junction bases with no gene match: 2. CDR1 and CDR2 from the germline V gene are WNHNN and SYGVQD (reference sequence). CDR3 size: 13 residues. These data come from a study of post-analysis software for immune sequencing data. Looking at the study overall: The courses of disease that were included comprised relapsing-remitting, secondary progressive and progressive-relapsing multiple sclerosis.

Notes on the study in general: When patients were compared with controls, four to six TRBV segments were more frequent, TRBV5-6, TRBV5-1 and TRBV20-1 among them. Analysis by F measure revealed that same-batch samples clustered strongly together.

J is TRBJ1-1 and V is TRBV10-1; 7 bases map to TRBD1. The sequenced sample consisted of blood. This receptor was identified in a girl aged 2 to 9 with multiple sclerosis. As DNA, the CDR3 is TGCGCCAGCAAGGGACAGCTGAACACTGAAGCTTTCTTT. Translating it yields CASKGQLNTEAFF.